These 26 T cell receptor beta chains came from one sample sequenced in a study of vaccination and CD4 T cells after COVID-19 (dated by TCRdb to the early 2020s). These TCRs' antigens remain unknown. What this sample's treatment or condition label stands for: approximately nine-day PBMC culture with coronavirus spike peptide pools or control peptides (ViraFEST assay). Library creation used PCR. TCRdb records Illumina iSeq 100 as the sequencer. DNA from cultured CD4+ T cells was subjected to TCR sequencing with the Oncomine TCR Beta short-read assay at the Johns Hopkins FTIC core. TCRdb cleaned the public reads at Q25 with fastp, built clones with MiXCR and kept in-frame beta chains. CDR3 protein duplicates are merged, each entry listing the most common genes and DNA. The sample contains several thousand distinct CDR3 sequences, approximately 60% of them found a single time. The top ten clones comprise under 15% of the sample.

The specimen was cultured CD4+ T cells from blood, collected after SARS-CoV-2 vaccination. These receptors were obtained from a human donor with COVID-19.

The rearrangement joins TRBV5-1 to TRBJ2-7; 7 bases map to TRBD1. The CDR3 runs 15 residues. The germline CDR1 and CDR2 sequences are SGHRS and YFSETQ. Germline trimming cut 3 bases from V and 0 bases from J; bases unmatched to any gene: 6. The DNA for the CDR3 is TGCGCCAGCAGCTCCACGGGACAGAGCTCCTACGAGCAGTACTTC. It specifies CASSSTGQSSYEQYF.

V is TRBV6-5 and J is TRBJ2-3; the match to TRBD2 covers 13 bases. The CDR3 covers 18 residues. Per the germline V gene, CDR1 is MNHEY and CDR2 is SVGAGI. With V trimmed by 2 bases and J by 3 bases, 8 bases remained unmatched. The CDR3 region is CASSYARTSGGGTDTQYF. The CDR3 DNA follows: TGTGCCAGCAGTTACGCCCGGACTAGCGGGGGTGGAACAGATACGCAGTATTTT.

This clonotype has more than one count but fewer than ten. The CDR3 region is CASTSWAGNSPLHF. DNA of the CDR3: TGTGCCAGCACCTCATGGGCAGGTAATTCACCCCTCCACTTT. V usage is TRBV27 and J usage is TRBJ1-6, with D unresolved. Deletions cut 7 bases from V and 6 bases from J, with 13 bases between. CDR3 length equals 14 residues. Germline assignment: CDR1 MNHEY and CDR2 SMNVEV (reference sequence).

This chain links TRBV5-8 with TRBJ2-7, with 8 bases fitting TRBD1. The CDR3 contains 15 residues. J was trimmed by 7 bases and V by 4 bases; bases with no gene match: 13. Germline-derived CDR1 and CDR2 are SGHTS and YDEGEE. The CDR3 protein is CASSLRQGTGREQYF. The CDR3 DNA follows: TGTGCCAGCAGCCTAAGACAGGGGACGGGACGGGAGCAGTACTTC.

A few counts support this clonotype. This chain links TRBV6-5 with TRBJ1-1, with D tentatively TRBD1 (5 bases). Per the germline V gene, CDR1 is MNHEY and CDR2 is SVGAGI. Trimming pared 2 bases from V and 1 base from J, leaving 11 bases between. This CDR3 has 15 amino acids. DNA for the CDR3: TGTGCCAGCAGTTACACCGGGGCGCCGAACACTGAAGCTTTCTTT. Residues: CASSYTGAPNTEAFF.

The CDR3 sequence is CASSYSVQNTEAFF. The CDR3 DNA follows: TGTGCCAGCAGTTACTCGGTCCAGAACACTGAAGCTTTCTTT. The V call is TRBV6-7, the J call TRBJ1-1, with D unclear. TRBV6-7 is marked as an open reading frame, function uncertain. The CDR3 has 14 amino acids. V lost 0 bases, J lost 1 base, and 6 bases lay in between.

V is TRBV24-1 and J is TRBJ2-7, with D possibly being TRBD1 (6 bases). The V end lost 4 bases, the J end lost 4 bases, and 19 bases lay between the germline ends. The CDR3 has 16 amino acids. In germline, CDR1 is KGHDR, CDR2 SFDVKD. In DNA form, the CDR3 reads TGTGCCACCAGTGAAGGGTCCAGGCAGGGGTGGTACGAGCAGTACTTC. Translating gives CATSEGSRQGWYEQYF.

The table lists this clonotype with a few counts. The chain uses TRBV20-1 and TRBJ1-5; D is undetermined. There are 12 residues in the CDR3. The V and J ends lost 0 bases and 11 bases respectively, with 11 bases between them. Germline V gives CDR1 DFQATT, CDR2 SNEGSKA (reference sequence). CDR3 sequence reads: CSARDRRLSQHF. As DNA, the CDR3 is TGCAGTGCTAGAGATAGACGCTTGTCCCAGCATTTT.

The chain couples TRBV11-2 to TRBJ2-3; 9 bases map to TRBD2. The trim removed 4 bases at V and 6 bases at J, leaving 17 bases unmatched. This CDR3 spans 18 amino acids. Germline CDR1 SGHAT, CDR2 FQNNGV. The CDR3 sequence: CASSSGLAGDSPWDTQYF. CDR3 DNA sequence: TGTGCCAGCAGCTCGGGTTTAGCGGGGGACTCCCCTTGGGATACGCAGTATTTT.

The genes are TRBV10-2 and TRBJ1-5; a weak D match, TRBD1 (6 bases). The CDR3 has 16 residues. Germline V CDR1 and CDR2: WSHSY, SAAADI. V dropped 6 bases and J dropped 6 bases, with 21 bases sitting between them. CDR3 DNA sequence: TGCGCCAGCAGAGAGGGGGGATTGGGGAGAGGTCAGCCCCAGCATTTT. Its protein product is CASREGGLGRGQPQHF.

The chain uses TRBV20-1 and TRBJ1-1; D remains unclear. Germline-derived CDR1 and CDR2 are DFQATT and SNEGSKA (reference sequence). Trimming shortened V by 0 bases and J by 7 bases, and 12 bases separated the two germline ends. This CDR3 is built from 13 residues. The CDR3 loop is CSARDLRGIEAFF. The CDR3 DNA follows: TGCAGTGCTAGAGATTTGCGCGGTATTGAAGCTTTCTTT.

This clonotype was seen a handful of times. The chain couples TRBV6-2 or TRBV6-3 to TRBJ2-7; no definite D call. There are 13 residues in the CDR3. V was cut by 2 bases and J by 6 bases, with 11 bases left in between. Germline CDR1 and CDR2: MNHEY and SVGEGT. The CDR3 is CASSYTTPVEQYF. DNA for the CDR3: TGTGCCAGCAGTTACACGACTCCGGTCGAGCAGTACTTC.

The rearrangement joins TRBV6-1 to TRBJ1-5; 7 bases are a match to TRBD1. Trimming removed 10 bases from V and 3 bases from J; junction bases left unmatched: 6. Germline loops: CDR1 MNHNS, CDR2 SASEGT. This CDR3 is built from 13 residues. The CDR3 DNA follows: TGTGCCACCGCCGACAGGGACAATCAGCCCCAGCATTTT. It codes for CATADRDNQPQHF.

This chain links TRBV6-1 with TRBJ2-5, with 8 positions matching TRBD1. The CDR3 sequence is 16 residues long. CDR1 and CDR2 (germline): MNHNS, SASEGT. With 6 bases clipped from V and 5 bases from J, the junction kept 14 bases outside the gene matches. The CDR3 loop is CASRTRDRQTRETQYF. DNA for the CDR3: TGTGCCAGCAGGACACGGGACAGGCAGACCCGGGAGACCCAGTACTTC.

The chain employs TRBV11-3 and TRBJ1-1; 9 bases are a match to TRBD1. From germline, CDR1 is SGHNT and CDR2 YENEEA. Germline trimming cut 1 base from V and 9 bases from J; bases unmatched to any gene: 6. The CDR3 is made up of 14 amino acids. In nucleotides, the CDR3 is TGTGCCAGCAGCTTAGCCCCCGGGACAGGGCAAGCTTTCTTT. As protein: CASSLAPGTGQAFF.

By sample share, this clonotype is medium-sized. The chain recombines TRBV20-1 with TRBJ2-2; unclear D gene. Germline V CDR1 and CDR2: DFQATT, SNEGSKA (reference sequence). Trimming took 6 bases from V and 0 from J, leaving 11 bases between them. The CDR3 loop spans 14 amino acids. CDR3 coding DNA: TGCAGTGCCGCCCGGGCAGCGAACACCGGGGAGCTGTTTTTT. It specifies CSAARAANTGELFF.

The rearrangement links TRBV18 to TRBJ2-7, with a possible D match to TRBD1 (5 bases). This CDR3 is built from 14 residues. With 2 bases removed from V and 1 base from J, the gap between germline ends came to 9 bases. The V gene's germline CDR1 is KGHSH and CDR2 LQKENI. The DNA of the CDR3 is TGTGCCAGCTCACCATATCAGGGTTCCTACGAGCAGTACTTC. Translation gives CASSPYQGSYEQYF.

The chain is built from TRBV20-1 and TRBJ2-2; 7 bases line up with TRBD1. The CDR3 has 14 amino acids. V shed 6 bases and J 4 bases; nucleotides not matched to a gene: 8. CDR1 and CDR2 from the germline V gene are DFQATT and SNEGSKA (reference sequence). The CDR3 nucleotides are TGCAGTGCGGCAAGGACAGGCGGCACCGGGGAGCTGTTTTTT. Translated, it gives CSAARTGGTGELFF.

The gene calls are TRBV27 and TRBJ1-5; a weak D match, TRBD1 (6 bases). V lost 7 bases to trimming and J lost 1 base, with 11 bases between them. CDR3 size: 14 residues. CDR1 and CDR2 (germline): MNHEY, SMNVEV (reference sequence). The CDR3 spells CASKKGESNQPQHF. The CDR3 DNA is TGTGCCAGCAAAAAGGGGGAAAGCAATCAGCCCCAGCATTTT.

The chain uses TRBV7-8 and TRBJ1-1; D is ambiguous. The CDR3 is made up of 13 amino acids. Trimming removed 5 bases from V and 0 bases from J, with 7 bases in between. Germline values: CDR1 SGHVS, CDR2 FQNEAQ. The CDR3 reads CASSIDMNTEAFF. For the CDR3, the DNA is TGTGCCAGCAGCATAGACATGAACACTGAAGCTTTCTTT.

The V gene is TRBV20-1, the J gene TRBJ2-5; 9 bases fit TRBD2. The CDR3 is 15 amino acids. The J segment lost 5 bases and the V segment lost 2 bases, leaving 9 bases of the junction unmatched. Germline V gene lookup returns CDR1 DFQATT and CDR2 SNEGSKA (reference sequence). The CDR3 protein is CSARKPGLASETQYF. CDR3 nucleotides: TGCAGTGCTAGAAAACCGGGACTAGCCTCGGAGACCCAGTACTTC.

The chain links TRBV14 to TRBJ1-2, with unresolved D. Germline CDR1 is SGHDN and CDR2 is FVKESK. V was cut by 6 bases and J by 4 bases, with 18 bases left in between. The CDR3 totals 15 residues. This CDR3 is CASSLSPGSAYGYTF. The CDR3 DNA reads TGTGCCAGCAGTCTTTCACCGGGCTCAGCCTATGGCTACACCTTC.

The rearrangement uses TRBV6-5 and TRBJ1-2, with D possibly being TRBD1 (5 bases). The germline V gene has CDR1 MNHEY and CDR2 SVGAGI. Trimming pared 2 bases from V and 5 bases from J, leaving 9 bases between. The CDR3 spans 13 residues. The CDR3 DNA is TGTGCCAGCAGTTACGGGACCTCATATGGCTACACCTTC. Translating gives CASSYGTSYGYTF.

The V gene is TRBV6-2 or TRBV6-3, the J gene TRBJ1-2, with D possibly being TRBD1 (6 bases). The V and J ends lost 0 bases and 4 bases respectively, with 12 bases between them. CDR3 length: 15 amino acids. Per germline, CDR1 MNHEY and CDR2 SVGEGT. Written as DNA, the CDR3 is TGTGCCAGCAGTTACTCCGTAGGACAGATCTATGGCTACACCTTC. This codes for CASSYSVGQIYGYTF.

The rearrangement links TRBV11-2 to TRBJ1-1; D remains ambiguous. Between the trimmed V and J ends, which lost 5 bases and 7 bases, there was a span of 20 bases. The CDR3 spans 15 residues. The germline V gene encodes CDR1 SGHAT and CDR2 FQNNGV. For the CDR3, the DNA is TGTGCCAGCAGCCCTCGTGATGGGTCCACGAATGAAGCTTTCTTT. Residues: CASSPRDGSTNEAFF.

This chain connects TRBV7-2 to TRBJ2-3; D remains ambiguous. Trimming removed 7 bases at V and 4 bases at J, with 12 bases between. The CDR3 totals 13 residues. CDR1 is SGHTA and CDR2 is FQGNSA in the germline V gene. In nucleotides, the CDR3 is TGTGCCAGCACCACTTACTCTTCAGATACGCAGTATTTT. It specifies CASTTYSSDTQYF.